The present T cell receptor (beta chain) was sequenced within a study of Graves' ophthalmopathy and Graves' hyperthyroidism. A remark on this clonotype: What it binds is not known. Its ends do not fully match the called genes, so a read error is possible.

Germline V lookup: CDR1 ENHRY, CDR2 SYGVKD. The CDR3 covers 15 residues. The study's findings and limits: From stable hyperthyroidism, ophthalmopathy was separated by a 13-signature model with 85% to 90% sensitivity and around 80% specificity. Both a roughly 66% sensitivity and an approximately 77% specificity characterized the model's predictions of ophthalmopathy progression.

RNA served as the template for amplifying TCR beta CDR3 regions. HTBI primers were employed in first-round RT-PCR, then a second-round multiplex PCR followed. TCRdb passed the multiplex PCR reads through MiXCR, listing each CDR3 protein once. The table has around 1,000,000 distinct CDR3 sequences, less than 45% seen once; the top ten hold around 10%. The receptor was derived from an adult man with Graves' hyperthyroidism. The material sequenced was peripheral blood or thyroid tissue (not recorded which). The genes are TRBV10-3 and TRBJ1-5, with 8 bases aligning to TRBD1. The CDR3 DNA reads TGTGCCAGCAGTTACTCAGGACAGGGACTAATGGCCCGGCATTTT. Translation gives CASSYSGQGLMARHF.